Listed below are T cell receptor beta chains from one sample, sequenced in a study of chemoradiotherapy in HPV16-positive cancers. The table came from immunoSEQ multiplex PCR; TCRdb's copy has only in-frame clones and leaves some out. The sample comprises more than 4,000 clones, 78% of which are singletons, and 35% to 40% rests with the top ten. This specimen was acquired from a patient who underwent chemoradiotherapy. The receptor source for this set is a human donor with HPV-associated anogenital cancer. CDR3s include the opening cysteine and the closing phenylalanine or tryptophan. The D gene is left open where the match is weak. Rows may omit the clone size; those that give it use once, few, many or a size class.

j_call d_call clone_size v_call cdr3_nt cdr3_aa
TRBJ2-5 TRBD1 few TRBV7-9 TGTGCCAGCAGCCTAGCCGGGACAGGGGGCGCGGAGACCCAGTACTTC CASSLAGTGGAETQYF
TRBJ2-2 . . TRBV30 TGTGCCTGGACCCCGACAGGTACCGGGGAGCTGTTTTTT CAWTPTGTGELFF
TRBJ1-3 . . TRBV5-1 TGCGCCAGCAGCTTGGGGGACGTTGGAAACACCATATATTTT CASSLGDVGNTIYF
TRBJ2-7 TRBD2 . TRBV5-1 TGCGCCAGCAGCTTAAGCGGGAGTCCACTCTCTGGGCACGAGCAGTACTTC CASSLSGSPLSGHEQYF
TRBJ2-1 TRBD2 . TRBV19 TGTGCCAGTAGTTCCCAAGCGGGGTCAAGAGATGAGCAGTTCTTC CASSSQAGSRDEQFF
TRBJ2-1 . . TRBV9 TGTGCCAGCAGCCCCTTGAGGGGCAATGAGCAGTTCTTC CASSPLRGNEQFF
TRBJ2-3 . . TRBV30 TGTGCCTCCCCAATACTCGGGCAGGCGCAGTATTTT CASPILGQAQYF
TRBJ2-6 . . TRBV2 TGTGCCAGCTCTTTGGGTGGGAGGAGCTCTGGGGCCAACGTCCTGACTTTC CASSLGGRSSGANVLTF
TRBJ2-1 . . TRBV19 TGTGCCAGTAGTATTTCGTCGACAGCTGTGAATGAGCAGTTCTTC CASSISSTAVNEQFF
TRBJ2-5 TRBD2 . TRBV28 TGTGCCAGCAGTGGAGCGGGACCAGCTCAAGAGACCCAGTACTTC CASSGAGPAQETQYF
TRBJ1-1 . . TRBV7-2 TGTGCCAGCAGCTTAGTCGTAAGTAGGCCGGACAAGAACACTGAAGCTTTCTTT CASSLVVSRPDKNTEAFF
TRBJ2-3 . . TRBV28 TGTGCCAGCAGTTTGGCCGCCCAGGATACGCAGTATTTT CASSLAAQDTQYF
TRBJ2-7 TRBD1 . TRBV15 TGTGCCACCAGCAGAGACCCCGGGACAGGGAGTTACGAGCAGTACTTC CATSRDPGTGSYEQYF
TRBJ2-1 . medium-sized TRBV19 TGTGCCAGTAGTATTTTGGGCTACAATGAGCAGTTCTTC CASSILGYNEQFF
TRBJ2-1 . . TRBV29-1 TGCAGCGTTGAGAACGTGGGAGCTCGAATACTCTCCTACAATGAGCAGTTCTTC CSVENVGARILSYNEQFF
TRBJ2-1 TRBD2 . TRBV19 TGTGCCAGTAGTATAGGCAGCGGGGCCGAGTATAGGTTCTTC CASSIGSGAEYRFF
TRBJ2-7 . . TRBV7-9 TGTGCCAGCAGCTTAGCGGAGGACTCCTACGAGCAGTACTTC CASSLAEDSYEQYF
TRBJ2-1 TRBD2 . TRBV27 TGTGCCAGCAGTAAGGGACTAGCGGGTTCGAATGAGCAGTTCTTC CASSKGLAGSNEQFF
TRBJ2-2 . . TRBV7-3 TGTGCCAGCAGCTTAGGCGGGCGCACCGGGGAGCTGTTTTTT CASSLGGRTGELFF
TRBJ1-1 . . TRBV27 TGTGCCAGCAGTCTCCAATCTCGGTACACTGAAGCTTTCTTT CASSLQSRYTEAFF
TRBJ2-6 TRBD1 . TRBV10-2 TGCGCCAGCAGTGACCCGGACAGGGCCTACTCTGGGGCCAACGTCCTGACTTTC CASSDPDRAYSGANVLTF
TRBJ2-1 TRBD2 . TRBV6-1 TGTGCCAGCAGGAGCGGGGGCTCCTACAATGAGCAGTTCTTC CASRSGGSYNEQFF
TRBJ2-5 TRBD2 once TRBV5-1 TGCGCCAGCAGCTTGGCCCCAGCGGGGGCACAAGAGACCCAGTACTTC CASSLAPAGAQETQYF
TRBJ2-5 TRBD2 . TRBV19 TGTGCCAGTAGTATAGCTCCTAGCGGTGGAAAGACCCAGTACTTC CASSIAPSGGKTQYF
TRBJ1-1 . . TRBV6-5 TGTGCCAGCAGTCGCCCGGTGTACACTGAAGCTTTCTTT CASSRPVYTEAFF
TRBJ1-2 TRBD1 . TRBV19 TGTGCCAGTAGTATAGTTACAGGGGACGGCTACACCTTC CASSIVTGDGYTF
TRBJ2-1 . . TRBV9 TGTGCCAGCAGCGCTCCTACCGGGATACTATACAATGAGCAGTTCTTC CASSAPTGILYNEQFF
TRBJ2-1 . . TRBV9 TGTGCCAGCAGCGTCTCTAGCAAGAGCTCCTACAATGAGCAGTTCTTC CASSVSSKSSYNEQFF
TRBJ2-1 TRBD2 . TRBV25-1 TGTGCGGGGGGAGGGTTCGCCTACAATGAGCAGTTCTTC CAGGGFAYNEQFF
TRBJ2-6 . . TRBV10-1 TGCGCCAGCAGTGCGGGCTCTGGGGCCAACGTCCTGACTTTC CASSAGSGANVLTF
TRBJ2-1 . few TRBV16 TGTGCCAGCAGCCCCCACACCAGCTCCTACAATGAGCAGTTCTTC CASSPHTSSYNEQFF
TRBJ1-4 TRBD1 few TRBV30 TGTGCCTGGAGGGACCGGACAGGTTCGAATGAAAAACTGTTTTTT CAWRDRTGSNEKLFF
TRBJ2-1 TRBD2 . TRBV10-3 TGTGCCATCAGTGAAGTTCTAGCGGGGGGCTACAATGAGCAGTTCTTC CAISEVLAGGYNEQFF
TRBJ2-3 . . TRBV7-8 TGTGCCAGCAGCTTACTACGGGGAAACACAGATACGCAGTATTTT CASSLLRGNTDTQYF
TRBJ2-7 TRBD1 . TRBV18 TGTGCCAGCTCACCTACCGGGACAGGGGTCCTCCACGAGCAGTACTTC CASSPTGTGVLHEQYF
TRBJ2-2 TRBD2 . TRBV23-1 TGCGCCAGCAAGAGAGCCAGCGGGGGTTTTGCCGGGGAGCTGTTTTTT CASKRASGGFAGELFF
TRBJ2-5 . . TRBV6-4 TGTGCCAGCAGTTTACACGGGGGAAATCAAGAGACCCAGTACTTC CASSLHGGNQETQYF
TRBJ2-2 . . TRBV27 TGTGCCAGCAGTTTATCGGAGGGGGGGGAGCTGTTTTTT CASSLSEGGELFF
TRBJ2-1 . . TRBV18 TGTGCCAGCTCTTTCGCGGGTCGGGAAGATGAGCAGTTCTTC CASSFAGREDEQFF
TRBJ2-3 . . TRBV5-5 TGTGCCAGCAGCTTGAGACCATATGGGGCAGATACGCAGTATTTT CASSLRPYGADTQYF
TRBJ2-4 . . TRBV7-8 TGTGCCAGCAGCCCTAGAGGGAACATTCAGTACTTC CASSPRGNIQYF
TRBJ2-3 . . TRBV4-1 TGCGCCAGCAGCCAAGATCGTCCCCCAGATACGCAGTATTTT CASSQDRPPDTQYF
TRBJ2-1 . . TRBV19 TGTGCCAGTAGTATACCCTTTAAGGCGGGAAGCAATGAGCAGTTCTTC CASSIPFKAGSNEQFF
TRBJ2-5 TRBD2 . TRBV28 TGTGCCAGCAGCGAGACTAGCGGGAGTTGGGGGACAGAGACCCAGTACTTC CASSETSGSWGTETQYF
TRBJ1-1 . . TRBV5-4 TGTGCCAGCACCCCGGGGGGGGCAGCAGGGAACACTGAAGCTTTCTTT CASTPGGAAGNTEAFF
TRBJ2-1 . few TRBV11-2 TGTGCCAGCAGCTCGAGGACCTACAATGAGCAGTTCTTC CASSSRTYNEQFF
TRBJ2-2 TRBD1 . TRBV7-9 TGTGCCAGCAGCACCCGACCCGACAGGGCGATACTGAACACCGGGGAGCTGTTTTTT CASSTRPDRAILNTGELFF
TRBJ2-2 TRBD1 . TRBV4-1 TGCGCCAGCAGCCAAGAGGGAGGGACAGGGTCTGCCGGGGAGCTGTTTTTT CASSQEGGTGSAGELFF
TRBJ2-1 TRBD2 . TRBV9 TGTGCCAGCAGCGTTCTAGCGGGGGGGGTTAATGAGCAGTTCTTC CASSVLAGGVNEQFF
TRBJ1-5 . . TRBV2 TGTGCCAGCTTGCCAGATTATAGCAATCAGCCCCAGCATTTT CASLPDYSNQPQHF